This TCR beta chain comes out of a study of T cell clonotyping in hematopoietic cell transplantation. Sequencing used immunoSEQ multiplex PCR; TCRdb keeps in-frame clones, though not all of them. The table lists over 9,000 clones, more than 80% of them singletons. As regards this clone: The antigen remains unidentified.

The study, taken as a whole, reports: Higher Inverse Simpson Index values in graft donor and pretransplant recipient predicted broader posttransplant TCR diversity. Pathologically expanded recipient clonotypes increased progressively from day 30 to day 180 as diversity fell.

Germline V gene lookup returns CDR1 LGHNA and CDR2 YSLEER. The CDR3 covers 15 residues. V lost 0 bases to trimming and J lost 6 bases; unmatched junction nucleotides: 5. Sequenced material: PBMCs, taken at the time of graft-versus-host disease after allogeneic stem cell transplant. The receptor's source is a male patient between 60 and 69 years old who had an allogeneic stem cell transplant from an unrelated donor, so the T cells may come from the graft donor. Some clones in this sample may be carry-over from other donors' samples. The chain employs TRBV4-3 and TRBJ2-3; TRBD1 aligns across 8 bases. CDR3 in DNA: TGCGCCAGCAGCCAAGAATCCAGGGGGCTGGATACGCAGTATTTT. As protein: CASSQESRGLDTQYF.